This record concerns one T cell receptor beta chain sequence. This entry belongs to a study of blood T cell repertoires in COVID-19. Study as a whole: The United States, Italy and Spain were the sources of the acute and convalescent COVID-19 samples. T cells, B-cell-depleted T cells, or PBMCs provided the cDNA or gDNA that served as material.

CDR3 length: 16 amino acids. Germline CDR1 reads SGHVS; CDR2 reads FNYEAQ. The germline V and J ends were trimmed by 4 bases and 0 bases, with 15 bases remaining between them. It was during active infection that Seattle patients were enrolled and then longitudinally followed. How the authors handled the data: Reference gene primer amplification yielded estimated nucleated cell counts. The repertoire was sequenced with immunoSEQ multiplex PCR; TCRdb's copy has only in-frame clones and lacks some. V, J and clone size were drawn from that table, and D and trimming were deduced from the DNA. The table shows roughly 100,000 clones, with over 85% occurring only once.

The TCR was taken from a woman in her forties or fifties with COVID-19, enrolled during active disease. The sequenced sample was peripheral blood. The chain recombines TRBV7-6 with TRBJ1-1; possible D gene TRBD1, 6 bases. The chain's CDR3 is CASSSGGGVMNTEAFF. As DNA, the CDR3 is TGTGCCAGCAGCTCGGGGGGCGGGGTCATGAACACTGAAGCTTTCTTT. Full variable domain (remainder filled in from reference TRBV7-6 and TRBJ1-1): GAGVSQSPRYKVTKRGQDVALRCDPISGHVSLYWYRQALGQGPEFLTYFNYEAQQDKSGLPNDRFSAERPEGSISTLTIQRTEQRDSAMYRCASSSGGGVMNTEAFFGQGTRLTVV.